The 18 T cell receptor beta chains below come from one sample, sequenced in a study of T cells after somatic rescue of genetic block. Generated by immunoSEQ multiplex PCR, the TCRdb table keeps only in-frame clones and is missing some. The table shows 68,000 or so clones, with approximately 90% occurring only once. Sequencing input: peripheral blood mononuclear cells (PBMCs). All receptors derive from a middle-aged man.

The chain is built from TRBV25-1 and TRBJ2-7, with 7 bases lining up with TRBD1. CDR1 MGHDK and CDR2 SYGVNS come from the germline V gene. The CDR3 loop spans 15 amino acids. V shed 2 bases and J 2 bases; nucleotides not matched to a gene: 6. CDR3 bases: TGTGCCAGCAGTGAAAGCGCGACAGGGACCTACGAGCAGTACTTC. This codes for CASSESATGTYEQYF.

The chain has TRBV7-8 and TRBJ2-7; TRBD1 agrees at 9 bases. The ends lost 0 bases at V and 7 bases at J; junction bases unmatched: 7. This CDR3 comprises 15 residues. The germline V gene has CDR1 SGHVS and CDR2 FQNEAQ. CDR3 region: CASSLARDRVEEQYF. The DNA for the CDR3 is TGTGCCAGCAGCTTAGCGCGGGACAGGGTGGAAGAGCAGTACTTC.

The gene calls are TRBV7-9 and TRBJ1-1, with a tentative D call TRBD1 (6 bases). Trimming removed 5 bases at V and 5 bases at J, with 18 bases between. The CDR3 is 15 residues long. From germline, CDR1 is SEHNR and CDR2 FQNEAQ (reference sequence). The CDR3 spells CASSELQGLATEAFF. Here the CDR3 DNA reads TGTGCCAGCAGCGAACTACAGGGTCTAGCGACTGAAGCTTTCTTT.

This rearrangement joins TRBV5-4 to TRBJ1-4; the D is unclear. The CDR3 loop spans 13 amino acids. Per germline, CDR1 SGHNT and CDR2 YYREEE (reference sequence). The germline V and J ends were trimmed by 3 bases and 8 bases, with 11 bases remaining between them. Written as DNA, the CDR3 is TGTGCCAGCAGCTCCCCAGGACGGGAAAAACTGTTTTTT. This encodes CASSSPGREKLFF.

This rearrangement joins TRBV7-2 to TRBJ2-7; unclear D gene. Germline-derived CDR1 and CDR2 are SGHTA and FQGNSA. This CDR3 has 13 residues. V was pared by 5 bases and J by 3 bases, with 11 bases between. Here the CDR3 reads CASSPGPGYEQYF. The CDR3 DNA sequence: TGTGCCAGCAGCCCGGGCCCGGGCTACGAGCAGTACTTC.

V usage is TRBV2 and J usage is TRBJ1-1, with D perhaps TRBD1 (5 bases). This CDR3 is 13 amino acids long. Between the trimmed V and J ends, which lost 6 bases and 0 bases, there was a span of 8 bases. CDR1 and CDR2 (germline): SNHLY, FYNNEI. For the CDR3, the DNA is TGTGCCAGCAGGACAGCGATGAACACTGAAGCTTTCTTT. Translating gives CASRTAMNTEAFF.

This CDR3 is CASSTIGRDRASVVANVLTF. The CDR3 DNA reads TGCGCCAGCAGCACCATAGGAAGGGACAGGGCCTCCGTCGTGGCCAACGTCCTGACTTTC. The V gene is TRBV5-1, the J gene TRBJ2-6; TRBD1 agrees at 9 bases. Germline lookup yields CDR1 SGHRS and CDR2 YFSETQ. Losses at the gene ends were 4 bases for V and 6 bases for J; bases not matched to a gene: 20. The CDR3 has 20 amino acids.

The chain carries TRBV19 and TRBJ1-5; D not resolved. CDR3 length: 16 amino acids. Germline V gene sequence: CDR1 LNHDA, CDR2 SQIVND (reference sequence). V was shortened by 3 bases and J by 1 base, with 13 bases between the two germline ends. DNA of the CDR3: TGTGCCAGTAGTATCCTCTCACCGGAGAGCAATCAGCCCCAGCATTTT. This sequence encodes CASSILSPESNQPQHF. Based on the CDR3 plus reference TRBV19 and TRBJ1-5, the full variable domain is DGGITQSPKYLFRKEGQNVTLSCEQNLNHDAMYWYRQDPGQGLRLIYYSQIVNDFQKGDIAEGYSVSREKKESFPLTVTSAQKNPTAFYLCASSILSPESNQPQHFGDGTRLSIL.

The genes are TRBV28 and TRBJ2-1; 7 nucleotides match TRBD1. V trimming: 3 bases; J trimming: 4 bases; junction bases outside the gene matches: 9. Germline assignment: CDR1 MDHEN and CDR2 SYDVKM. This CDR3 contains 16 residues. The CDR3 reads CASSFGPGGRYNEQFF. The CDR3 nucleotides are TGTGCCAGCAGTTTCGGCCCAGGGGGTCGTTACAATGAGCAGTTCTTC.

V usage is TRBV7-2 and J usage is TRBJ1-1; 8 bases align to TRBD1. This CDR3 has 18 amino acids. The V gene's germline CDR1 is SGHTA and CDR2 FQGNSA. V dropped 5 bases and J dropped 5; count of bases not matched to a gene: 19. CDR3 nucleotides: TGTGCCAGCAGCCAATTCACCACAGGGGGTGGTCGAGGAACTGAAGCTTTCTTT. It encodes CASSQFTTGGGRGTEAFF.

The chain uses TRBV4-2 and TRBJ2-5; D is uncertain. The germline CDR1 and CDR2 sequences are LGHNA and YNFKEQ. This CDR3 spans 13 amino acids. V lost 0 bases, J lost 4 bases, and 6 bases lay in between. CDR3 sequence (DNA): TGTGCCAGCAGCCAAGATCTTCGAGAGACCCAGTACTTC. It translates to CASSQDLRETQYF.

The genes are TRBV2 and TRBJ2-7; 12 positions match TRBD2. The CDR3 contains 13 residues. CDR1 is SNHLY and CDR2 is FYNNEI in the germline V gene. V gave up 6 bases and J gave up 6 bases; unmatched junction bases: 3. CDR3 nucleotides: TGTGCCAGCAGGGGGACTAGCGGGCGCGAGCAGTACTTC. Amino acids: CASRGTSGREQYF.

This clone was counted once. This rearrangement joins TRBV5-8 to TRBJ2-5, with a possible D match to TRBD1 (6 bases). This CDR3 region has 14 residues. V gave up 1 base and J gave up 4 bases, with 11 bases separating them. The germline V gene encodes CDR1 SGHTS and CDR2 YDEGEE. The CDR3 DNA sequence: TGTGCCAGCAGCTTGAAGGGGGTTAGAGAGACCCAGTACTTC. It is translated as CASSLKGVRETQYF.

J is TRBJ2-5 and V is TRBV4-1; 14 bases match TRBD2. Germline CDR1 reads MGHRA; CDR2 reads YSYEKL. V lost 4 bases, J lost 2 bases, and 3 bases stayed unmatched. There are 16 residues in the CDR3. The CDR3 DNA reads as TGCGCCAGCAGCCGGACTAGCGGGGGGACGCAAGAGACCCAGTACTTC. Protein sequence: CASSRTSGGTQETQYF.

This clone came up a few times. This sequence joins TRBV4-1 and TRBJ2-2; 7 bases fit TRBD2. CDR3 length: 16 residues. Germline-derived CDR1 and CDR2 are MGHRA and YSYEKL. The V gene end was trimmed by 0 bases and the J gene end by 6 bases; junction bases not matched to a gene: 7. For the CDR3, the DNA is TGCGCCAGCAGCCAAGACGGTCGTCTAGCGGCCGGGGAGCTGTTTTTT. As protein: CASSQDGRLAAGELFF.

V is TRBV28 and J is TRBJ2-5; 11 bases line up with TRBD1. Germline CDR1 reads MDHEN; CDR2 reads SYDVKM. V lost 10 bases and J lost 5; bases outside the gene matches: 9. The CDR3 is 14 amino acids. The CDR3 region has the DNA TGTGCCACATACTCCGGGACAGGGGGGGAGACCCAGTACTTC. This translates into CATYSGTGGETQYF.

The CDR3, as DNA: TGTGCCAGCAGCTCACAGGGGTTTAGCACTGAAGCTTTCTTT. Its translation is CASSSQGFSTEAFF. The rearrangement joins TRBV11-2 to TRBJ1-1; 7 nucleotides align to TRBD1. Germline values: CDR1 SGHAT, CDR2 FQNNGV. Trimming took 4 bases from V and 4 from J; bases not matched to a gene: 6. This CDR3 is built from 14 residues.

The gene calls are TRBV10-1 and TRBJ2-5, with TRBD2 matching over 8 bases. V lost 6 bases to trimming and J lost 5 bases; unmatched junction nucleotides: 5. The CDR3 loop spans 13 amino acids. Germline loops: CDR1 WNHNN, CDR2 SYGVQD (reference sequence). CDR3 in amino acids: CASSGGGSETQYF. Written as DNA, the CDR3 is TGCGCCAGCAGCGGGGGGGGTTCGGAGACCCAGTACTTC.